This T cell receptor (beta chain) was documented in a study of blood T cell repertoires in COVID-19. Clinical history reported by participants formed the basis on which cohorts were assigned. The table lists this clone with a count of one. The V end lost 4 bases, the J end lost 6 bases, and 7 bases lay between the germline ends. Germline V gene sequence: CDR1 SEHNR, CDR2 FQNEAQ (reference sequence). This CDR3 is built from 11 residues. The protocol was immunoSEQ multiplex PCR, while the TCRdb copy is restricted to in-frame clones and leaves out a portion. The table lists about 300,000 clones, 65% to 90% of them singletons.

The receptor was isolated from a man aged 25-45 years who had recovered from COVID-19. Input material: PBMCs or T cells enriched from blood (not recorded which). This chain joins TRBV7-9 and TRBJ2-7, with D maybe TRBD1 (6 bases). Here the CDR3 reads CASSWGREQYF. The CDR3 nucleotides are TGTGCCAGCAGCTGGGGGCGCGAGCAGTACTTC.